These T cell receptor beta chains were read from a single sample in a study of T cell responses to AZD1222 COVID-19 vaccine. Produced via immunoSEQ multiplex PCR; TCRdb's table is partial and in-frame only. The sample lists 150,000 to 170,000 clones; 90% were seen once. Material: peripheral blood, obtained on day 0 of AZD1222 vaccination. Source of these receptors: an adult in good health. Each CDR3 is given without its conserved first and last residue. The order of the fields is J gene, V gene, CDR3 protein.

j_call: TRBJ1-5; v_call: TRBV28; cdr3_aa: ASSLNWGYSNQPQH
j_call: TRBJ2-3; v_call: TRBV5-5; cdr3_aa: ASSFVGLAASTDTQY
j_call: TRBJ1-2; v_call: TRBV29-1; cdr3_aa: SVGSHYGYT
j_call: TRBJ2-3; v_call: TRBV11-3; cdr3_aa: ASSFGGRGTQY
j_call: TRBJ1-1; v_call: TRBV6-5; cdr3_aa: ASSYSDAGGNTEAF
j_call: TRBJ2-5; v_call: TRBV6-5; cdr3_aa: ASSYTVQETQY
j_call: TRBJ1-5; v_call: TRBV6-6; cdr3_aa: ASSPQANSNQPQH
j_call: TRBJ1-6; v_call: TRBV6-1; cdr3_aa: ASSDIGQNSPLH
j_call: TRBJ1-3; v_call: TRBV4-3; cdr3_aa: ASSQGTGVGNTIY
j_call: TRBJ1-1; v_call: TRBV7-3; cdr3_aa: ASSTGQGKGAF
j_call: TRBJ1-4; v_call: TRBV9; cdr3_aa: ASSWGTGNQDEKLF
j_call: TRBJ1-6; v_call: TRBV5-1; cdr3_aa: ASSPGTYNSPLH
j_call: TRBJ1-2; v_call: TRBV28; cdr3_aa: ASSFTDYGYT
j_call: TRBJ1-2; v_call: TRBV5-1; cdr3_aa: ASSLGGQGDGYGYT
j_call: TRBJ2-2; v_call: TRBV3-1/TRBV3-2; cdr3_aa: ASSDTGVTGELF
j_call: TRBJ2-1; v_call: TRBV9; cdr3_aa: ASSVGAGAYNEQF
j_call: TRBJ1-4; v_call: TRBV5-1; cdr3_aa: ASTGTGLSNEKLF
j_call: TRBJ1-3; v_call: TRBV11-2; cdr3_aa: ASSLLRGLGNTIY
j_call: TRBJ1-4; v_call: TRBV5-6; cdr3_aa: ASSYRFNEKLF
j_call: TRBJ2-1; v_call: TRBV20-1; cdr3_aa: SAYGYEQF
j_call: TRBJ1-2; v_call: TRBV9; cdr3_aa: ASSVGRGISNYGYT
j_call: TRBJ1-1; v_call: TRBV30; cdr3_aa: AWSGTRGQGDTEAF
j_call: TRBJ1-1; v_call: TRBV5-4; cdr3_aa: ASSEMTEEAF
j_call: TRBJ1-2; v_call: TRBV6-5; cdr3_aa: ASSLRETDGYT
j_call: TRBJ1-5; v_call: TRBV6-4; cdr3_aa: ASSDSGVTGSNQPQH
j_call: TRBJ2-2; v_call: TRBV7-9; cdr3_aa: ASSPTASPRNTGELF
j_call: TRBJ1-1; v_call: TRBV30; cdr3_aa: AWGDRGLVNTEAF
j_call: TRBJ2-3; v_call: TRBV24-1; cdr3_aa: ATSDPSPPDTQY
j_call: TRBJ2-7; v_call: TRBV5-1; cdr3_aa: ASSFLVLRGAPTEQY
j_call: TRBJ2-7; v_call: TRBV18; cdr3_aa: ASSKPGQGAHEQY
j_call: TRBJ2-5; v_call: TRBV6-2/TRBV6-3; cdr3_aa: ASSYSGGTAAQY
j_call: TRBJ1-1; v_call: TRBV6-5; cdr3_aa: ASKTGPWTEAF
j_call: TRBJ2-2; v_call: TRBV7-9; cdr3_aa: ASSRGQGNTGELF
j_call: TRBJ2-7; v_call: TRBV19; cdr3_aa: ASSLTGATYEQY
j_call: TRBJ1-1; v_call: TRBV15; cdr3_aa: ATSRDLARGGLNTEAF
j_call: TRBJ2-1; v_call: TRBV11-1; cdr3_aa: ASSLVWQGRRNEQF
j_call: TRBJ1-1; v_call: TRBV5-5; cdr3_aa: ASSLKSNTEAF
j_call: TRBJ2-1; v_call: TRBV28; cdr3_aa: ASGASRSGSYNEQF
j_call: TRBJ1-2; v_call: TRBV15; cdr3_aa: ATSRGDGTGGYT
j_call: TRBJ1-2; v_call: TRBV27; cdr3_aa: ASSGGRNYGYT
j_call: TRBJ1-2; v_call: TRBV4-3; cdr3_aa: ASSQEGTIYGYT
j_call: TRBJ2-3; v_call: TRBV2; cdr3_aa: ASSRREGVTDTQY
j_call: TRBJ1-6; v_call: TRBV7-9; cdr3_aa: ASSLAISFETNNSPLH
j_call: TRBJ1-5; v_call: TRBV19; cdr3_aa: ATGHRGPDQPQH
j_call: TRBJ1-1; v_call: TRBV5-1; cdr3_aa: ASSLHRGDTEAF
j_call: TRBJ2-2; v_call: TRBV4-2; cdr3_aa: ASSPRSGTSGRNTGELF
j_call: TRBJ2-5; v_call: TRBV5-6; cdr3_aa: ASSLAGIGQETQY
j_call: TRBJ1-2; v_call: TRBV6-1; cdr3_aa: ASSDRDRDAT
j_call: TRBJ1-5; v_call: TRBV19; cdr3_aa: ASRPGPVSNQPQH
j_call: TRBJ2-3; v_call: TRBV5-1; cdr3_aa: ASSLWQNADTQY
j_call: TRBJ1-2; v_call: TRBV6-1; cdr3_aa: ASSDGTGGFYGYT
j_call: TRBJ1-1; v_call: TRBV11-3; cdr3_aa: ASSLDLSQPNTEAF